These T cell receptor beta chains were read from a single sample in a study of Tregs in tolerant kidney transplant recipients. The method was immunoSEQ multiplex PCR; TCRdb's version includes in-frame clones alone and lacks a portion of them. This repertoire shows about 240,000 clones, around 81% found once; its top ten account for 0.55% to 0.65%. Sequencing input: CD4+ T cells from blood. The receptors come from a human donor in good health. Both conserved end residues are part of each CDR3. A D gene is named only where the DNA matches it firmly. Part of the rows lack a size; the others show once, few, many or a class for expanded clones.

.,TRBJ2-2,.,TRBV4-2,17,CASSQGFETANTGELFF,TGTGCCAGCAGCCAAGGGTTTGAGACTGCGAACACCGGGGAGCTGTTTTTT
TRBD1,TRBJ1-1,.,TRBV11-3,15,CASSPRTGGNTEAFF,TGTGCCAGCAGCCCTCGGACAGGGGGAAACACTGAAGCTTTCTTT
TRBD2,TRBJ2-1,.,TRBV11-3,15,CASSFETSTYNEQFF,TGTGCCAGCAGCTTTGAGACTAGCACCTACAATGAGCAGTTCTTC
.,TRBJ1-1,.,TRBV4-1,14,CASSQFPGNTEAFF,TGCGCCAGCAGCCAATTCCCCGGGAACACTGAAGCTTTCTTT
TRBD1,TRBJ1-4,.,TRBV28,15,CASSPPGTGYEKLFF,TGTGCCAGCAGCCCGCCCGGGACAGGGTACGAAAAACTGTTTTTT
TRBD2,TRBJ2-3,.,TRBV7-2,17,CASSLKGRGRGGFAQYF,TGTGCCAGCAGCTTAAAGGGACGCGGGAGGGGCGGGTTTGCGCAGTATTTT
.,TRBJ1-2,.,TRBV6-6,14,CASSSPTVYYGYTF,TGTGCCAGCAGTTCCCCGACAGTTTATTATGGCTACACCTTC
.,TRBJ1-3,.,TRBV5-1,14,CASSPGNSGNTIYF,TGCGCCAGCAGCCCGGGGAACTCTGGAAACACCATATATTTT
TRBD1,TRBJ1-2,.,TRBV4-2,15,CASSQGGDRVYGYTF,TGTGCCAGCAGCCAAGGGGGGGACAGGGTCTATGGCTACACCTTC
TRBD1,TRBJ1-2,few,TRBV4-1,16,CASSQPRDSRNYGYTF,TGCGCCAGCAGCCAACCACGGGACAGTCGAAACTATGGCTACACCTTC
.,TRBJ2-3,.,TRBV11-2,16,CASSPIAPAGTDTQYF,TGTGCCAGCAGCCCCATCGCGCCGGCGGGCACAGATACGCAGTATTTT
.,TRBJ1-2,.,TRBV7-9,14,CASSPAGPNYGYTF,TGTGCCAGCAGCCCAGCCGGGCCTAACTATGGCTACACCTTC
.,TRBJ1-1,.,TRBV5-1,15,CASSLQAGPNGEAFF,TGCGCCAGCAGCTTGCAGGCAGGCCCAAATGGGGAAGCTTTCTTT
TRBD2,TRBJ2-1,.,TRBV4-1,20,CASSQDASGFVRSSYNEQFF,TGCGCCAGCAGCCAAGATGCTAGCGGTTTTGTCCGGAGCTCCTACAATGAGCAGTTCTTC